This T cell receptor beta chain was recovered during a study of control samples from healthy donors and cancer patients. There are 15 residues in the CDR3. Trimming cost V 4 bases and J 4 bases; bases outside gene matches: 7. CDR1 is SGHKS and CDR2 is YYEKEE in the germline V gene (reference sequence). Data came from immunoSEQ multiplex PCR; TCRdb stores just in-frame clones and leaves some out. The sample contains 90,000 to 150,000 clones, 80% to 90% of which appear only once. The genes are TRBV5-5 and TRBJ1-2, with 10 positions matching TRBD1. This TCR was recovered from a man aged 50-60 years in good health. Material: blood. The CDR3 loop reads CASSPRTGGGYGYTF. In nucleotides, the CDR3 is TGTGCCAGCAGCCCGAGGACAGGGGGGGGCTATGGCTACACCTTC.